The next 5 T cell receptor beta chains were all read from a single sample in a study of shared clonotypes between healthy human individuals. The protocol was immunoSEQ multiplex PCR, while the TCRdb copy is restricted to in-frame clones and leaves out a portion. This sample has 180,000 or so clones; about 93% occur once, and the top ten carry roughly 0.07%. The sample comprised naive CD4+ T cells sorted from blood. Subset reported: CD45RA+ positively selected. The receptors were gathered from a woman in her 30s in good health.

This sequence joins TRBV11-1 and TRBJ1-1; 7 bases line up with TRBD1. The CDR3 spans 17 residues. V was pared by 2 bases and J by 0 bases, with 9 bases of the junction left unmatched. Germline CDR1 SGHAT, CDR2 FQDESV (reference sequence). The CDR3 coding sequence is TGTGCCAGCAGCTTACGCCCGGACAGGCCGATGAACACTGAAGCTTTCTTT. This codes for CASSLRPDRPMNTEAFF.

The rearrangement links TRBV5-1 to TRBJ2-7, with 11 nucleotides matching TRBD1. Germline V lookup: CDR1 SGHRS, CDR2 YFSETQ. CDR3 length equals 15 residues. V was pared by 2 bases and J by 5 bases, with 6 bases of the junction left unmatched. The CDR3 DNA follows: TGCGCCAGCAGCTTCGGGACAGGGGGTTATAACGAGCAGTACTTC. Translation: CASSFGTGGYNEQYF.

The chain carries TRBV2 and TRBJ2-1; the D gene is possibly TRBD2 (5 bases). Trimming pared 8 bases from V and 9 bases from J, leaving 23 bases between. The CDR3 contains 15 residues. The V gene's germline CDR1 is SNHLY and CDR2 FYNNEI. The CDR3 is CASPSSGIGVAEQFF. As DNA, the CDR3 is TGTGCCAGCCCATCATCGGGGATTGGGGTAGCTGAGCAGTTCTTC.

The chain uses TRBV30 and TRBJ1-3; D ambiguous. CDR3 size: 13 residues. Looked up from germline, CDR1 is GTSNPN and CDR2 is SVGIG (reference sequence). V shed 4 bases and J shed 1 base, with 8 bases lying between them. The CDR3 DNA is TGTGCCTGGAACGTGGTTTCTGGAAACACCATATATTTT. The encoded protein is CAWNVVSGNTIYF.

This clone was recorded once. This chain joins TRBV6-6 and TRBJ2-5, with unresolved D. The end of the DNA aligns better with TRBJ2-7, so the J call may be wrong. Germline V gives CDR1 MNHNY, CDR2 SVGAGI (reference sequence). There are 13 residues in the CDR3. DNA of the CDR3: TGTGCCAGCAGTTACGGCGGCCTGGGCGAGCAGTACTTC. Residues: CASSYGGLGEQYF.